These 5 T cell receptor beta chains originate from one sample sequenced in a study of blood T cell repertoires in COVID-19. Measured with immunoSEQ multiplex PCR; TCRdb has only the in-frame clones, and not every one. The sample yields about 64,000 clones, approximately 78% seen once. The material sequenced was peripheral blood. These receptors all stem from a human donor in a cohort sampled during active COVID-19.

The rearrangement joins TRBV25-1 to TRBJ2-5; 8 positions match TRBD1. Per the germline V gene, CDR1 is MGHDK and CDR2 is SYGVNS. With V trimmed by 5 bases and J by 4 bases, 15 bases remained unmatched. The CDR3 totals 17 residues. The CDR3, as DNA: TGTGCCAGCAGTCCCGGCGGCAGGGGGCGCCGGGTAGAGACCCAGTACTTC. As protein: CASSPGGRGRRVETQYF.

The V call is TRBV29-1, the J call TRBJ2-4; D might be TRBD1 (5 bases). Germline V gene sequence: CDR1 SQVTM, CDR2 ANQGSEA. Trimming cost V 2 bases and J 9 bases, with 14 bases left between them. The CDR3 totals 13 residues. The CDR3 DNA reads as TGCAGCGTTGAACCCCAGGGCCGTACCATTCAGTACTTC. This encodes CSVEPQGRTIQYF.

This chain joins TRBV30 and TRBJ2-3; D perhaps matches TRBD1 (5 bases). Germline assignment: CDR1 GTSNPN and CDR2 SVGIG (reference sequence). V dropped 1 base and J dropped 1 base, with 9 bases sitting between them. This CDR3 has 14 residues. In nucleotides, the CDR3 is TGTGCCTGGAGTGGAAGGGGCCGCACAGATACGCAGTATTTT. This sequence encodes CAWSGRGRTDTQYF. The full variable domain, completed using reference TRBV30 and TRBJ2-3, is SQTIHQWPATLVQPVGSPLSLECTVEGTSNPNLYWYRQAAGRGLQLLFYSVGIGQISSEVPQNLSASRPQDRQFILSSKKLLLSDSGFYLCAWSGRGRTDTQYFGPGTRLTVL.

This clone was observed a few times. V gene TRBV12-3 or TRBV12-4 combines with J gene TRBJ1-1; unclear D gene. The CDR3 contains 13 residues. V dropped 2 bases and J dropped 1 base, with 5 bases sitting between them. The CDR3 coding sequence is TGTGCCAGCAGTTTAAGACAGAACACTGAAGCTTTCTTT. This gives the protein CASSLRQNTEAFF.

This chain links TRBV9 with TRBJ1-1, with no clear D. This CDR3 contains 12 residues. V was trimmed by 4 bases and J by 4 bases, leaving 8 bases between them. Germline loops: CDR1 SGDLS, CDR2 YYNGEE. CDR3 sequence reads: CASSPPSTEAFF. The CDR3 DNA sequence: TGTGCCAGCAGCCCCCCGAGCACTGAAGCTTTCTTT.